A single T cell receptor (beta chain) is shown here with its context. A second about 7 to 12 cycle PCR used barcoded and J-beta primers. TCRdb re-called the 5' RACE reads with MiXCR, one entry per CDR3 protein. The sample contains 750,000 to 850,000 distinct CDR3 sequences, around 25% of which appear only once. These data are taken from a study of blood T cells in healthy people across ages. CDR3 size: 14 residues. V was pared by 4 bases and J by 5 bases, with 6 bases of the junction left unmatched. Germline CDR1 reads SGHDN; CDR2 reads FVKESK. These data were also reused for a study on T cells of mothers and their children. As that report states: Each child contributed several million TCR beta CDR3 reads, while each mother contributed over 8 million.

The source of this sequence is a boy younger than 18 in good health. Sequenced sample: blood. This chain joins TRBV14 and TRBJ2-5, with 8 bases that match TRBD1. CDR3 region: CASSPGQGWETQYF. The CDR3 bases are TGTGCCAGCAGCCCCGGACAGGGTTGGGAGACCCAGTACTTC. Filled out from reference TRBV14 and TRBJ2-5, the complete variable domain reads EAGVTQFPSHSVIEKGQTVTLRCDPISGHDNLYWYRRVMGKEIKFLLHFVKESKQDESGMPNNRFLAERTGGTYSTLKVQPAELEDSGVYFCASSPGQGWETQYFGPGTRLLVL.